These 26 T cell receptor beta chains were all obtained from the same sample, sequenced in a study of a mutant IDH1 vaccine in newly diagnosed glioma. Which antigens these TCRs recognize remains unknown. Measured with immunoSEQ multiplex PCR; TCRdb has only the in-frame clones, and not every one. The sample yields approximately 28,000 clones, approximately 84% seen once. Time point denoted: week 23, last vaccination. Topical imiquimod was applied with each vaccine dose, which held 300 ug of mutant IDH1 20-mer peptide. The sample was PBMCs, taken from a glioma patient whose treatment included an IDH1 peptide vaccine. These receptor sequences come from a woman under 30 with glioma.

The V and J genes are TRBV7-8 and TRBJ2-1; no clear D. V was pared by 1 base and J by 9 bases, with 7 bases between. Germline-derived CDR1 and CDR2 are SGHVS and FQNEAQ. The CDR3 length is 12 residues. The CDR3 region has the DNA TGTGCCAGCAGCTTAGTTTTAGCTGAGCAGTTCTTC. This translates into CASSLVLAEQFF.

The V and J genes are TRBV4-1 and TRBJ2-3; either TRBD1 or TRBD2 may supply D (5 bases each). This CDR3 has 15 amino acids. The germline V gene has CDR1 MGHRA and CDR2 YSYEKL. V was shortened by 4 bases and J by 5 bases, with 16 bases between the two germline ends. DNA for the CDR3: TGCGCCAGCAGCCTGGGACGGACCTGGCAAGATACGCAGTATTTT. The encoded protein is CASSLGRTWQDTQYF.

CDR3 sequence: CASGRLWSDQPQHF. The CDR3 nucleotides are TGTGCCAGCGGCAGGCTTTGGAGTGATCAGCCCCAGCATTTT. J is TRBJ1-5 and V is TRBV28; D is uncertain. Germline V gene lookup returns CDR1 MDHEN and CDR2 SYDVKM. The ends were cut back, 8 bases at V and 5 bases at J, with 16 bases in the middle. CDR3 length equals 14 residues.

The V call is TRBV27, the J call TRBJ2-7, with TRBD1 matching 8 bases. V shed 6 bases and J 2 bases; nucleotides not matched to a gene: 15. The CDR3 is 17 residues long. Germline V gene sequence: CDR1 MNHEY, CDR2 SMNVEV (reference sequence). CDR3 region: CASSPTSRTGRPYEQYF. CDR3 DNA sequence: TGTGCCAGCAGCCCAACCTCGAGGACAGGGAGACCCTACGAGCAGTACTTC.

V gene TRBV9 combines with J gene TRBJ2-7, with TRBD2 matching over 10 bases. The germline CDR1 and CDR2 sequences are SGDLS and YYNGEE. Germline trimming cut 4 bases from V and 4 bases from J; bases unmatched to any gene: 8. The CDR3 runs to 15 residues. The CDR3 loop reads CASSPKREGTYEQYF. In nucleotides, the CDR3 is TGTGCCAGCAGCCCTAAGCGGGAGGGCACATACGAGCAGTACTTC.

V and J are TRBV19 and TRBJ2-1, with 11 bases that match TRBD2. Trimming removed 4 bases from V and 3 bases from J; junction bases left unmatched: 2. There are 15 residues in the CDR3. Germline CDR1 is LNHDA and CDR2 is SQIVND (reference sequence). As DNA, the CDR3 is TGTGCCAGTAGTAAGACTAGCGGGGACTACAATGAGCAGTTCTTC. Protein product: CASSKTSGDYNEQFF.

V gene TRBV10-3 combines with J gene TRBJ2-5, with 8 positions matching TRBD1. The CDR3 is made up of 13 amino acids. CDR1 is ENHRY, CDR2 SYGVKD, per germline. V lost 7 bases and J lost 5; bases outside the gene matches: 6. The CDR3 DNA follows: TGTGCCATCATGGGACAGGAGGAGGAGACCCAGTACTTC. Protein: CAIMGQEEETQYF.

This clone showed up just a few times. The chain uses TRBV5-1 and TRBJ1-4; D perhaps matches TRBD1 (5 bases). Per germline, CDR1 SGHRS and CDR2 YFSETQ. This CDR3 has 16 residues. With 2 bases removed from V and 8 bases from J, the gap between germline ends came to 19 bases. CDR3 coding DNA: TGCGCCAGCAGCTTATCAACCGGGACGCAGGGAGAAAAACTGTTTTTT. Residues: CASSLSTGTQGEKLFF.

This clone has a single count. In nucleotides, the CDR3 is TGTGCCACCGCAGGGGGCTTCACTAGCACAGATACGCAGTATTTT. This codes for CATAGGFTSTDTQYF. This rearrangement joins TRBV19 to TRBJ2-3, with TRBD1 matching over 8 bases. Per the germline V gene, CDR1 is LNHDA and CDR2 is SQIVND (reference sequence). The CDR3 totals 15 residues. Unmatched junction bases numbered 9, after V lost 10 bases and J lost 0 bases.

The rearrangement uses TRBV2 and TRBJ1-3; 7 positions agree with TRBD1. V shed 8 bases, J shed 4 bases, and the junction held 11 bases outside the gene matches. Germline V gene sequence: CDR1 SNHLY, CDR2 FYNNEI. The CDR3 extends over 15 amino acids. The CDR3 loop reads CASLGPRQGGNTIYF. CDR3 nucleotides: TGTGCCAGCCTGGGGCCGCGACAGGGAGGAAACACCATATATTTT.

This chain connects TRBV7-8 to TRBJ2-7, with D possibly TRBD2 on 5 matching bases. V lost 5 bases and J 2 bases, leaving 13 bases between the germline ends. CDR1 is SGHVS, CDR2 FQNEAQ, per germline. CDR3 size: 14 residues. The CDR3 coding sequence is TGTGCCAGCAGCCCCTGGACGGGGACCTACGAGCAGTACTTC. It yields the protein CASSPWTGTYEQYF.

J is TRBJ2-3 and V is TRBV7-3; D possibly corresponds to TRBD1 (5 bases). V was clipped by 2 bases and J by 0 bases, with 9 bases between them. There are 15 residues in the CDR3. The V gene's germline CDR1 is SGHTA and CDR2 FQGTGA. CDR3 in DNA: TGTGCCAGCAGCTTAGGGGCAAGCAGCACAGATACGCAGTATTTT. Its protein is CASSLGASSTDTQYF. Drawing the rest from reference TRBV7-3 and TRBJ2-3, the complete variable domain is GAGVSQTPSNKVTEKGKYVELRCDPISGHTALYWYRQSLGQGPEFLIYFQGTGAADDSGLPNDRFFAVRPEGSVSTLKIQRTERGDSAVYLCASSLGASSTDTQYFGPGTRLTVL.

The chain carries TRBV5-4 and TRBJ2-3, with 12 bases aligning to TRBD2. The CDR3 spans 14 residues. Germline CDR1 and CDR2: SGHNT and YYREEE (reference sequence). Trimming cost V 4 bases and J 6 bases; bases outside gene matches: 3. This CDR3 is CASSLTSGSDTQYF. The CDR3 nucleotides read TGTGCCAGCAGCCTGACTAGCGGGAGTGATACGCAGTATTTT.

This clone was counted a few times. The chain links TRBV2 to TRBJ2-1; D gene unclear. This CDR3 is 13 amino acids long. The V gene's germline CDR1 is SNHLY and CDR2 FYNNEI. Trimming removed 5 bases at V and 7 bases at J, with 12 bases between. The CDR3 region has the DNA TGTGCCAGCAGTCTCGACCCACCGAATGAGCAGTTCTTC. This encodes CASSLDPPNEQFF.

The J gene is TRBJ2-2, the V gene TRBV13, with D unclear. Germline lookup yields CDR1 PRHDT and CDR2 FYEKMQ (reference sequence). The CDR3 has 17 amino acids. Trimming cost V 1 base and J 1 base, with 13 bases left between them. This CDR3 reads CASSLVLSLGNTGELFF. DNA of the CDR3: TGTGCCAGCAGCTTAGTCTTAAGCCTGGGGAACACCGGGGAGCTGTTTTTT.

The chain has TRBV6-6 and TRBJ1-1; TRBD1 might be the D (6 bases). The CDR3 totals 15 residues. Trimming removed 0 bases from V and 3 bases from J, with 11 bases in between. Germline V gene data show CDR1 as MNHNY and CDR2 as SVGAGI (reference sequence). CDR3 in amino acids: CASSYSSGQYTEAFF. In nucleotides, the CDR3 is TGTGCCAGCAGTTACTCGTCGGGACAATACACTGAAGCTTTCTTT.

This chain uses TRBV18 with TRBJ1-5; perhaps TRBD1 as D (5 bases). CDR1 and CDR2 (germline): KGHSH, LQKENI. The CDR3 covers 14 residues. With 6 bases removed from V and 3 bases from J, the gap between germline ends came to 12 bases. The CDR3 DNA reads TGTGCCAGCTCCCTGGGACTGATCAATCAGCCCCAGCATTTT. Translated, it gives CASSLGLINQPQHF.

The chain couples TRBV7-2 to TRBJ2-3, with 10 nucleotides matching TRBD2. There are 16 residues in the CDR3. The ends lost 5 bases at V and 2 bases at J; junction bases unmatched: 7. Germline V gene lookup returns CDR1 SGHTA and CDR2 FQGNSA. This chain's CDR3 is CASSIGLADSTDTQYF. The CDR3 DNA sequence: TGTGCCAGCAGCATCGGACTAGCGGATTCCACAGATACGCAGTATTTT.

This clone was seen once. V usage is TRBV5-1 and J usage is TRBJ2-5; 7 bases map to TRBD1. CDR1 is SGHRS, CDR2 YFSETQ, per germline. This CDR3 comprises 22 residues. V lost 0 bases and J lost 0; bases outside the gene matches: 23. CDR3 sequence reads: CASSLGRWTGNSLGVNQETQYF. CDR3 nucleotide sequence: TGCGCCAGCAGCTTGGGGAGATGGACAGGAAATTCCCTTGGGGTGAACCAAGAGACCCAGTACTTC.

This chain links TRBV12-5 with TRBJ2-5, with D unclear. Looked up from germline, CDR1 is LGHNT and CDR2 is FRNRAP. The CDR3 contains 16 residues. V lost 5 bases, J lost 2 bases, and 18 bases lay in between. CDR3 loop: CASGPAIHGLQETQYF. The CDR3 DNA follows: TGTGCTAGTGGTCCCGCGATCCATGGGCTACAAGAGACCCAGTACTTC.

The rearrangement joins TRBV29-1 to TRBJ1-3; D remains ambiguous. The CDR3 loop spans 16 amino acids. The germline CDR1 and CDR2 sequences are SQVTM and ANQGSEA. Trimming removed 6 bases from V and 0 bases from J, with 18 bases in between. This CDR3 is CSVPGKRENSGNTIYF. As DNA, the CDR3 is TGCAGCGTCCCCGGGAAGAGGGAGAACTCTGGAAACACCATATATTTT.

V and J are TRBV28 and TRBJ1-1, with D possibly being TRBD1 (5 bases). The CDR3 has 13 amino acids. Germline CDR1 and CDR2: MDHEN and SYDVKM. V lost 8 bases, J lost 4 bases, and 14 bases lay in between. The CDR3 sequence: CASCFQGGTEAFF. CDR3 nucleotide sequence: TGTGCCAGCTGCTTCCAGGGAGGCACTGAAGCTTTCTTT. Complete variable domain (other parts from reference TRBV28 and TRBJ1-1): DVKVTQSSRYLVKRTGEKVFLECVQDMDHENMFWYRQDPGLGLRLIYFSYDVKMKEKGDIPEGYSVSREKKERFSLILESASTNQTSMYLCASCFQGGTEAFFGQGTRLTVV.

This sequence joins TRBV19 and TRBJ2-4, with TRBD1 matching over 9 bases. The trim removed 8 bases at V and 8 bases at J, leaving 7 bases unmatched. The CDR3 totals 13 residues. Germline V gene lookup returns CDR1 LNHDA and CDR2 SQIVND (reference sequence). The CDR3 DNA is TGTGCCAGTCACGGACAGGGGTGGGACATTCAGTACTTC. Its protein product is CASHGQGWDIQYF.

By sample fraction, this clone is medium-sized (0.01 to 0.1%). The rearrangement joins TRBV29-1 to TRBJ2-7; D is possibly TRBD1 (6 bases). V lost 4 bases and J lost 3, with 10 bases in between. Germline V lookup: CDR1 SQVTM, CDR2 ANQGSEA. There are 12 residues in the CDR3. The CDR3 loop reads CSVGQQGYEQYF. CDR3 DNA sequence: TGCAGCGTTGGACAACAGGGCTACGAGCAGTACTTC.

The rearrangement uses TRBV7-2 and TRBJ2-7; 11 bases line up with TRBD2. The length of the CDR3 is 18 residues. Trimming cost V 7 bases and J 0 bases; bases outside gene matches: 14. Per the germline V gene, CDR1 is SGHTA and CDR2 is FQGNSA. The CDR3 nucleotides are TGTGCCAGCACCAATTTACGGCTAGCGGGGGGTTTCTCCTACGAGCAGTACTTC. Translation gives CASTNLRLAGGFSYEQYF.

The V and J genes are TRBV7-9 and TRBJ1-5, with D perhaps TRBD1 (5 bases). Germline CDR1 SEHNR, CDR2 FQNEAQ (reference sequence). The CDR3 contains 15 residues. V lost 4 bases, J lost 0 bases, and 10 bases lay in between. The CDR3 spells CASSSGGSSNQPQHF. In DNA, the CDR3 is TGTGCCAGCAGCTCCGGGGGGAGTAGCAATCAGCCCCAGCATTTT.